Below, 22 T cell receptor beta chains from the same sample are listed, as sequenced in a study of CD8+ T cells in alopecia areata. Extracted RNA was reverse transcribed into cDNA, the sequencing template. Produced via immunoSEQ multiplex PCR; TCRdb's table is partial and in-frame only. The sample has 100,000 to 140,000 clones, 84% seen once. Indicated treatment: oral pan-JAK inhibitor, 5-10 mg twice daily. The starting material was CD8+ T cells sorted from blood, obtained at week 24, from a patient treated with tofacitinib. The receptors here all came from a human donor with alopecia areata.

The chain joins TRBV4-3 to TRBJ2-1, with 7 positions matching TRBD1. The CDR3 runs 16 residues. Germline V gives CDR1 LGHNA, CDR2 YSLEER. V gave up 0 bases and J gave up 3 bases; unmatched junction bases: 5. Here the CDR3 reads CASSQDERGLYNEQFF. DNA for the CDR3: TGCGCCAGCAGCCAAGATGAGAGGGGGCTCTACAATGAGCAGTTCTTC.

J is TRBJ2-1 and V is TRBV13; 9 bases fit TRBD1. CDR1 PRHDT and CDR2 FYEKMQ come from the germline V gene (reference sequence). The trim removed 5 bases at V and 8 bases at J, leaving 10 bases unmatched. The CDR3 spans 15 residues. The CDR3 loop reads CASSLRTGDADEQFF. The CDR3 region has the DNA TGTGCCAGCAGCCTCCGGACAGGGGATGCGGATGAGCAGTTCTTC.

The chain recombines TRBV29-1 with TRBJ2-7; D unresolved. V lost 4 bases to trimming and J lost 5 bases, with 12 bases between them. The length of the CDR3 is 12 residues. Germline V gene data show CDR1 as SQVTM and CDR2 as ANQGSEA. This CDR3 is CSVGGSGDEQYF. CDR3 sequence (DNA): TGCAGCGTTGGGGGAAGTGGAGACGAGCAGTACTTC.

This clone was observed a few times. The J gene is TRBJ1-1, the V gene TRBV4-1, with no clear D. V lost 5 bases, J lost 3 bases, and 13 bases lay in between. Germline V gives CDR1 MGHRA, CDR2 YSYEKL. The CDR3 length is 14 residues. The CDR3, as DNA: TGCGCCAGCAGCTTGGAGGCAGTCTACACTGAAGCTTTCTTT. It translates to CASSLEAVYTEAFF.

V is TRBV11-3 and J is TRBJ2-2, with 7 positions matching TRBD1. CDR3 length equals 18 residues. V gave up 5 bases and J gave up 0 bases; unmatched junction bases: 12. Germline V gene data show CDR1 as SGHNT and CDR2 as YENEEA. The CDR3 loop is CASSPRDSGYSNTGELFF. CDR3 sequence (DNA): TGTGCCAGCAGCCCCCGGGACAGCGGCTACTCGAACACCGGGGAGCTGTTTTTT.

The J gene is TRBJ2-6, the V gene TRBV4-1; D unclear. Germline CDR1 reads MGHRA; CDR2 reads YSYEKL. The CDR3 spans 13 residues. Deletions cut 6 bases from V and 3 bases from J, with 6 bases between. The DNA for the CDR3 is TGCGCCAGCAGTCGCAGTGGGGCCAACGTCCTGACTTTC. As protein: CASSRSGANVLTF.

The chain joins TRBV6-6 to TRBJ1-5; D ambiguous. There are 13 residues in the CDR3. Germline-derived CDR1 and CDR2 are MNHNY and SVGAGI (reference sequence). Trimming removed 5 bases from V and 4 bases from J, with 9 bases in between. The CDR3 bases are TGTGCCAGCAGTAAAGTCCCGAATCAGCCCCAGCATTTT. The encoded protein is CASSKVPNQPQHF.

This chain connects TRBV7-9 to TRBJ2-5; D uncertain. TRBJ2-7 matches the DNA end more closely, so the J call is doubtful. The CDR3 totals 12 residues. Germline assignment: CDR1 SEHNR and CDR2 FQNEAQ (reference sequence). The CDR3 region is CASSLDVDEQYF. CDR3 sequence (DNA): TGTGCCAGCAGCTTAGATGTGGACGAGCAGTACTTC.

This clone was counted a few times. The chain carries TRBV27 and TRBJ2-3; 10 nucleotides match TRBD1. J was trimmed by 4 bases and V by 3 bases; bases with no gene match: 1. CDR1 MNHEY and CDR2 SMNVEV come from the germline V gene (reference sequence). This CDR3 region has 14 residues. In DNA form, the CDR3 reads TGTGCCAGCAGTTTGACAGGGGGCGCAGATACGCAGTATTTT. This sequence encodes CASSLTGGADTQYF.

DNA of the CDR3: TGTGCCAGCAGCTCCGGACAAGCAACTAATGAAAAACTGTTTTTT. This sequence encodes CASSSGQATNEKLFF. The chain links TRBV13 to TRBJ1-4; TRBD1 is a possible D gene (5 bases). V was cut by 4 bases and J by 0 bases, with 9 bases left in between. This CDR3 has 15 residues. Germline V gene data show CDR1 as PRHDT and CDR2 as FYEKMQ (reference sequence).

The V call is TRBV30, the J call TRBJ2-2; D remains unclear. Between the trimmed V and J ends, which lost 2 bases and 2 bases, there was a span of 6 bases. Germline-derived CDR1 and CDR2 are GTSNPN and SVGIG (reference sequence). CDR3 length equals 13 residues. The DNA for the CDR3 is TGTGCCTGGAGTTTTAGTAACACCGGGGAGCTGTTTTTT. It translates to CAWSFSNTGELFF.

The V gene is TRBV5-1, the J gene TRBJ2-7, with a tentative D call TRBD1 (5 bases). Germline V lookup: CDR1 SGHRS, CDR2 YFSETQ. Trimming took off 4 bases at V and 0 bases at J, with 8 bases between the two ends. The CDR3 covers 13 residues. The CDR3 DNA follows: TGCGCCAGCAGCGGTGACAGCTCCTACGAGCAGTACTTC. Amino acid sequence: CASSGDSSYEQYF.

This sequence joins TRBV7-8 and TRBJ1-6; D may be TRBD1 (6 bases). Trimming left V 5 bases short and J 8 bases short, with 16 bases between. Germline assignment: CDR1 SGHVS and CDR2 FQNEAQ. The CDR3 contains 15 residues. The CDR3 spells CASSLSGGSHSPLHF. In DNA form, the CDR3 reads TGTGCCAGCAGCCTAAGTGGGGGCAGTCATTCACCCCTCCACTTT.

CDR3: CASSLGSGANVLTF. CDR3 nucleotide sequence: TGTGCCAGCAGTTTGGGCTCTGGGGCCAACGTCCTGACTTTC. The V call is TRBV27, the J call TRBJ2-6; D uncertain. V lost 3 bases, J lost 0 bases, and 3 bases lay in between. Germline-derived CDR1 and CDR2 are MNHEY and SMNVEV (reference sequence). The length of the CDR3 is 14 residues.

The chain carries TRBV25-1 and TRBJ2-7, with TRBD1 identical over 7 bases. CDR1 MGHDK and CDR2 SYGVNS come from the germline V gene. The trim removed 6 bases at V and 7 bases at J, leaving 6 bases unmatched. The CDR3 consists of 12 residues. CDR3 sequence reads: CASSHRGREQYF. The CDR3 DNA reads TGTGCCAGCAGCCACAGGGGTCGGGAGCAGTACTTC.

The chain carries TRBV19 and TRBJ2-5; 8 nucleotides agree with TRBD2. With V trimmed by 5 bases and J by 6 bases, 5 bases remained unmatched. Germline V lookup: CDR1 LNHDA, CDR2 SQIVND (reference sequence). The CDR3 totals 13 residues. The CDR3 bases are TGTGCCAGTAGTCCGGGACTAGACAAGACCCAGTACTTC. This sequence encodes CASSPGLDKTQYF.

For this clone: Other DNA sequences of this sample code for an identical CDR3. The rearrangement links TRBV7-9 to TRBJ2-7; D gene uncertain. The V end was cut by 5 bases, the J end by 1 base, with 6 bases between. In germline, CDR1 is SEHNR, CDR2 FQNEAQ (reference sequence). The CDR3 contains 12 residues. CDR3: CASSLTSYEQYF. The CDR3 nucleotides are TGTGCCAGCAGCCTCACATCCTACGAGCAGTACTTC.

The chain uses TRBV6-5 and TRBJ2-3, with 10 bases that match TRBD2. V gave up 7 bases and J gave up 4 bases; unmatched junction bases: 2. This CDR3 has 13 residues. Germline-derived CDR1 and CDR2 are MNHEY and SVGAGI. CDR3 in DNA: TGTGCCAGCAAGGGACTAGCGTCAGATACGCAGTATTTT. It encodes CASKGLASDTQYF.

This clone was observed once. This rearrangement joins TRBV2 to TRBJ2-5; either TRBD1 or TRBD2 may fit D (6 bases each). The germline V and J ends were trimmed by 8 bases and 0 bases, with 10 bases remaining between them. Germline V gene lookup returns CDR1 SNHLY and CDR2 FYNNEI. This CDR3 comprises 13 residues. CDR3 protein: CASRGPYQETQYF. The CDR3 DNA sequence: TGTGCCAGCCGGGGGCCGTACCAAGAGACCCAGTACTTC.

This CDR3 is CASSVGAGGGNEQFF. CDR3 nucleotides: TGTGCCAGCAGCGTGGGTGCGGGGGGAGGGAATGAGCAGTTCTTC. V gene TRBV9 combines with J gene TRBJ2-1; 8 bases map to TRBD2. This CDR3 spans 15 amino acids. The ends lost 2 bases at V and 7 bases at J; junction bases unmatched: 8. Germline values: CDR1 SGDLS, CDR2 YYNGEE.

The table lists this clone with a count of one. The rearrangement uses TRBV5-6 and TRBJ2-3; D perhaps matches TRBD2 (5 bases). Germline values: CDR1 SGHDT, CDR2 YYEEEE. The CDR3 has 13 amino acids. V lost 5 bases, J lost 10 bases, and 17 bases lay in between. The DNA for the CDR3 is TGTGCCAGCAGTAAAGAAAGGAGGAGAGCGCAGTATTTT. Its translation is CASSKERRRAQYF. The whole variable domain, remainder taken from reference TRBV5-6 and TRBJ2-3, is DAGVTQSPTHLIKTRGQQVTLRCSPKSGHDTVSWYQQALGQGPQFIFQYYEEEERQRGNFPDRFSGHQFPNYSSELNVNALLLGDSALYLCASSKERRRAQYFGPGTRLTVL.

CDR3 nucleotides: TGCAGTCAACAGGGACACTATGGCTACACCTTC. It translates to CSQQGHYGYTF. J is TRBJ1-2 and V is TRBV20-1, with D maybe TRBD1 (6 bases). This CDR3 comprises 11 residues. V was pared by 8 bases and J by 3 bases, with 10 bases between. Germline values: CDR1 DFQATT, CDR2 SNEGSKA (reference sequence).